The present TCR beta chain was sequenced within a study of T cells in narcolepsy. Across the whole study: Patients with NT1 or NT2 and healthy control donors were enrolled.

Overall study findings and caveats: Same-patient CSF and blood CD4+ T cell clonotypes included HCRT-specific and TRIB2-specific autoreactive ones. Healthy controls reportedly lacked the autoreactive clonotypes serially found in patients' blood.

On this clone itself: Antigen: not known.

The method was immunoSEQ multiplex PCR; TCRdb's version includes in-frame clones alone and lacks a portion of them. The data show fewer than 35,000 clones, 82% seen once. The sequenced material came from CD45RA- memory CD4+ T cells from PBMCs. The clonotype was recovered from a human donor with narcolepsy.

The CDR3 DNA is TGTGCCAGCAGCCAACTAATGACAGGGAACTATGGCTACACCTTC. Its translation: CASSQLMTGNYGYTF. The gene calls are TRBV16 and TRBJ1-2; 7 bases fit TRBD1. Germline V lookup: CDR1 KGHSY, CDR2 FQNENV. The CDR3 length is 15 residues. Unmatched junction bases numbered 5, after V lost 2 bases and J lost 2 bases. The full variable domain, rest sourced from reference TRBV16 and TRBJ1-2, is GEEVAQTPKHLVRGEGQKAKLYCAPIKGHSYVFWYQQVLKNEFKFLISFQNENVFDETGMPKERFSAKCLPNSPCSLEIQATKLEDSAVYFCASSQLMTGNYGYTFGSGTRLTVV.